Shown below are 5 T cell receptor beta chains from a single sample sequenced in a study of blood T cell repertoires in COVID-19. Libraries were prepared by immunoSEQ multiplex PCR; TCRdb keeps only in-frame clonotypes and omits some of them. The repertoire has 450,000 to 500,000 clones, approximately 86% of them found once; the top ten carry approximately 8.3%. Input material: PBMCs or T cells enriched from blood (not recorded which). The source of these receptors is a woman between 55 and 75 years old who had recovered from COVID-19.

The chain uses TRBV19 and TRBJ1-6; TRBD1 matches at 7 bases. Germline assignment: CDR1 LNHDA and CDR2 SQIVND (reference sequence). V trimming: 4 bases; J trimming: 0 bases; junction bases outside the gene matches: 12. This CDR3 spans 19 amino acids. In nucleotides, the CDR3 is TGTGCCAGTAGTAAGAGGACAGGCAATTATAGCTCCTATAATTCACCCCTCCACTTT. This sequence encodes CASSKRTGNYSSYNSPLHF.

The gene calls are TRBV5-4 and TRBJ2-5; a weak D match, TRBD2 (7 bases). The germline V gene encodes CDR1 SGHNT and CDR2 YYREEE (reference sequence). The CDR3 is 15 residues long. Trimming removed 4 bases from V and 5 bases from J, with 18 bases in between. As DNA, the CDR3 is TGTGCCAGCAGCCCTGGTGGGGGGGCCGGGGAGACCCAGTACTTC. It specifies CASSPGGGAGETQYF.

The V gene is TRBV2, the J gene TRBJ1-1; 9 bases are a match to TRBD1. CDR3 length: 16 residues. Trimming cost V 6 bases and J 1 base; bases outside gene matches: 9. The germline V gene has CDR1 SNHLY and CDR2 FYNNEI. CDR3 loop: CASRGTGWGRNTEAFF. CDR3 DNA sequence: TGTGCCAGCAGGGGGACAGGGTGGGGTCGGAACACTGAAGCTTTCTTT.

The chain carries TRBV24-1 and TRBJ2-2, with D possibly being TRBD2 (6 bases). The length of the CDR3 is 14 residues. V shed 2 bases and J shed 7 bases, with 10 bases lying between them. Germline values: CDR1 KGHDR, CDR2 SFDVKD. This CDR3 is CATSDYRGGGELFF. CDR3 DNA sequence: TGTGCCACCAGTGATTATCGGGGAGGCGGGGAGCTGTTTTTT.

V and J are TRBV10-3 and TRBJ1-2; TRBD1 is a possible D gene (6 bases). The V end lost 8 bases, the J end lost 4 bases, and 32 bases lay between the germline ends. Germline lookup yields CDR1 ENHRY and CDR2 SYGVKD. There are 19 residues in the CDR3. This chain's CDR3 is CAIGDIFGKLRTAVYGYTF. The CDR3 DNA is TGTGCCATCGGGGACATTTTCGGGAAACTAAGGACAGCGGTCTATGGCTACACCTTC.